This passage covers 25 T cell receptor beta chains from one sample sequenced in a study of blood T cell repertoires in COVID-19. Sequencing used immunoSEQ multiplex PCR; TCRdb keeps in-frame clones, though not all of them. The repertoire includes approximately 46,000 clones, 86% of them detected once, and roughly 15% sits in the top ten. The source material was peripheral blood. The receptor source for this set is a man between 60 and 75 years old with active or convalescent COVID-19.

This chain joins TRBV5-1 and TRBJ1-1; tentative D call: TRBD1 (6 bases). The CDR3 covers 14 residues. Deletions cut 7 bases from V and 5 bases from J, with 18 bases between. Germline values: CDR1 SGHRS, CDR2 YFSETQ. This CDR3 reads CASSPGGGGTEAFF. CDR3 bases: TGCGCCAGCTCCCCCGGAGGGGGGGGGACTGAAGCTTTCTTT.

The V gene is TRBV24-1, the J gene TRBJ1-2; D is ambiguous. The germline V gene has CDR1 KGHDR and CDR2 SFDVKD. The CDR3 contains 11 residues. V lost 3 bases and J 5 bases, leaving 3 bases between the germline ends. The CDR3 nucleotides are TGTGCCACCAGTGATATATATGGCTACACCTTC. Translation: CATSDIYGYTF.

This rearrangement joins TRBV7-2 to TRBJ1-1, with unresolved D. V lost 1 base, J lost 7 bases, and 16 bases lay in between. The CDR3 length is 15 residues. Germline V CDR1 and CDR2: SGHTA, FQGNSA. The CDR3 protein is CASSLDLGRAGEAFF. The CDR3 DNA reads TGTGCCAGCAGCTTAGATCTGGGGAGGGCTGGTGAAGCTTTCTTT.

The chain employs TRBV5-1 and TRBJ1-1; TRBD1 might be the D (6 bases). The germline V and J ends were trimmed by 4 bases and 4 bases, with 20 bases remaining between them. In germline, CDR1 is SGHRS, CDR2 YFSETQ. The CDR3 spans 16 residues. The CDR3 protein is CASSPGGGRGVTEAFF. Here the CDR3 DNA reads TGCGCCAGCAGCCCTGGAGGGGGGAGGGGAGTCACTGAAGCTTTCTTT.

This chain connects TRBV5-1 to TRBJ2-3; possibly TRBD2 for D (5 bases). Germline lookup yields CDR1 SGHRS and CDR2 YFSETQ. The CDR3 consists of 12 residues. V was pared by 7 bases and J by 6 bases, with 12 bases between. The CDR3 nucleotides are TGCGCCAGCTCCCACCCGGGGGATACGCAGTATTTT. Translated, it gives CASSHPGDTQYF.

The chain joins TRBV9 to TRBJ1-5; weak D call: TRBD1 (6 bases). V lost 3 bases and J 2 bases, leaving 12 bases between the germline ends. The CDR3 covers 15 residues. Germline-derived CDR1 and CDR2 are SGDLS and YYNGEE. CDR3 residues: CASSASQGGNQPQHF. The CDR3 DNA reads TGTGCCAGCAGCGCGTCACAGGGCGGCAATCAGCCCCAGCATTTT.

In DNA form, the CDR3 reads TGTGCCACCAGTGACCCCGGGACTAGCGGGGGCACAGATACGCAGTATTTT. It encodes CATSDPGTSGGTDTQYF. The V call is TRBV24-1, the J call TRBJ2-3; 13 bases line up with TRBD2. The V segment lost 4 bases and the J segment 1 base; nucleotides outside the gene matches: 4. This CDR3 has 17 residues. Germline V gives CDR1 KGHDR, CDR2 SFDVKD.

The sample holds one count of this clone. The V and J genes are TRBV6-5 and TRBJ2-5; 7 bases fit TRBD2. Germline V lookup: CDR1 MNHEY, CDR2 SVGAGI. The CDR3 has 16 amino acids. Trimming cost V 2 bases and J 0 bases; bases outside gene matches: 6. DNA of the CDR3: TGTGCCAGCAGTTACCGGAGCGGGGCGTACCAAGAGACCCAGTACTTC. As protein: CASSYRSGAYQETQYF.

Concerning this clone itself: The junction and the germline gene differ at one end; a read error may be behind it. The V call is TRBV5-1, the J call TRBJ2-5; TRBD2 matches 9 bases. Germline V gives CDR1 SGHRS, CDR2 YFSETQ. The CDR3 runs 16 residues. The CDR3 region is CASSLGTSHAQETQYF. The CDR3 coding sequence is TGCGCCAGCAGTTTGGGGACTAGCCACGCTCAAGAGACCCAGTACTTC. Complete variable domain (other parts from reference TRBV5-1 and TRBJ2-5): KAGVTQTPRYLIKTRGQQVTLSCSPISGHRSVSWYQQTPGQGLQFLFEYFSETQRNKGNFPGRFSGRQFSNSRSEMNVSTLELGDSALYLCASSLGTSHAQETQYFGPGTRLLVL.

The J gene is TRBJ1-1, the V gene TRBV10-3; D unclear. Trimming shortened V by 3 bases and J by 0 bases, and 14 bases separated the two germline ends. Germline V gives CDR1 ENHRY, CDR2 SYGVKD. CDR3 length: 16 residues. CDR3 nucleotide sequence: TGTGCCATCAGTGAAAGATCGGGATCTTTGAACACTGAAGCTTTCTTT. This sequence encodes CAISERSGSLNTEAFF.

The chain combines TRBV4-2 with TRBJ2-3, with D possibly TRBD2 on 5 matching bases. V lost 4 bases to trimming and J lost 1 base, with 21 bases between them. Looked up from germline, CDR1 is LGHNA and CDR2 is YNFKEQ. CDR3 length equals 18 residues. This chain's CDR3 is CASSRKTEAEGGTDTQYF. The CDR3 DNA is TGTGCCAGCAGCCGAAAGACTGAGGCAGAGGGAGGCACAGATACGCAGTATTTT.

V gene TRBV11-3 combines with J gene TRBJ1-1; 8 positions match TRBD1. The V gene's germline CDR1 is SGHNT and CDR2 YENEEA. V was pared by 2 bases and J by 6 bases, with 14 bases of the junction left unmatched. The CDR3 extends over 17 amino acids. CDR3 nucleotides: TGTGCCAGCAGCTTACCCTCCCAGGACAGGGTAACTTCTGAAGCTTTCTTT. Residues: CASSLPSQDRVTSEAFF.

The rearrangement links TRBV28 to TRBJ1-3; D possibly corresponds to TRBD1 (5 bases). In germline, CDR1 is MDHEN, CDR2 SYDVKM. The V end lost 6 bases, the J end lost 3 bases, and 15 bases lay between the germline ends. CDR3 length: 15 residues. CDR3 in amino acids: CASSLGGSGGNTIYF. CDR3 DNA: TGTGCCAGCAGCTTGGGGGGTTCAGGTGGAAACACCATATATTTT.

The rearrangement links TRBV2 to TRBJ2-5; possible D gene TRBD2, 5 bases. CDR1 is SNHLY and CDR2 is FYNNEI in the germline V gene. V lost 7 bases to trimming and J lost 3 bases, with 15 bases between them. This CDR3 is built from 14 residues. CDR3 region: CASTWERREETQYF. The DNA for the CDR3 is TGTGCCAGCACCTGGGAGAGGCGGGAAGAGACCCAGTACTTC.

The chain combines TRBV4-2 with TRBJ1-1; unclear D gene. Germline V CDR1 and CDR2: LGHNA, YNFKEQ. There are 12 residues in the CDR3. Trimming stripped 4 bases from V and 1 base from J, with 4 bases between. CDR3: CASSPQNTEAFF. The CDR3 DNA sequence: TGTGCCAGCAGCCCCCAGAACACTGAAGCTTTCTTT.

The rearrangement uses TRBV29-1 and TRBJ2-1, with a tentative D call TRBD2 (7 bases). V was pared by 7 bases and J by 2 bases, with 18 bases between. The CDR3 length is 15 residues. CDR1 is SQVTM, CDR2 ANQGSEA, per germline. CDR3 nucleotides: TGCAGCGCCCAAGGGGGGGAGGGAACCTACAATGAGCAGTTCTTC. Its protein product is CSAQGGEGTYNEQFF.

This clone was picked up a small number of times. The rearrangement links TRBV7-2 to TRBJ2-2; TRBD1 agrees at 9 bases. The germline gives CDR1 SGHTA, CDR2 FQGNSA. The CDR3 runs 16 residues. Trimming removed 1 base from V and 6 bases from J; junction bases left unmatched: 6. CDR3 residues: CASSLGPGQGSGELFF. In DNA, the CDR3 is TGTGCCAGCAGCTTAGGGCCGGGACAGGGATCCGGGGAGCTGTTTTTT. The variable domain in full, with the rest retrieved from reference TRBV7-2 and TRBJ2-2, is GAGVSQSPSNKVTEKGKDVELRCDPISGHTALYWYRQSLGQGLEFLIYFQGNSAPDKSGLPSDRFSAERTGGSVSTLTIQRTQQEDSAVYLCASSLGPGQGSGELFFGEGSRLTVL.

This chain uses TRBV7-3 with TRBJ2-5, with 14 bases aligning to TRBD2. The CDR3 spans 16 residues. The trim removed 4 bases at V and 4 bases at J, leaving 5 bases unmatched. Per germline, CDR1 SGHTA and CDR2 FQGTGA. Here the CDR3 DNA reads TGTGCCAGCAGCTCGGGACTAGCGGGGGCCTTAGAGACCCAGTACTTC. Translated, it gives CASSSGLAGALETQYF.

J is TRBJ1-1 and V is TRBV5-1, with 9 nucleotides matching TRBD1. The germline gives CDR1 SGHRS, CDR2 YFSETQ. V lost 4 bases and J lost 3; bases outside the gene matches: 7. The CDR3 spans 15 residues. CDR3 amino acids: CASSPTGGLYTEAFF. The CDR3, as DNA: TGCGCCAGCAGCCCGACAGGGGGACTTTACACTGAAGCTTTCTTT.

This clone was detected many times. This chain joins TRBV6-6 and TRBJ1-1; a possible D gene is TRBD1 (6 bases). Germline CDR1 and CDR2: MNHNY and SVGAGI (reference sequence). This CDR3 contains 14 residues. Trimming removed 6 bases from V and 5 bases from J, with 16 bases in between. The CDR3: CASSPATGGTEAFF. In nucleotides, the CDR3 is TGTGCCAGCAGCCCCGCGACAGGCGGGACTGAAGCTTTCTTT.

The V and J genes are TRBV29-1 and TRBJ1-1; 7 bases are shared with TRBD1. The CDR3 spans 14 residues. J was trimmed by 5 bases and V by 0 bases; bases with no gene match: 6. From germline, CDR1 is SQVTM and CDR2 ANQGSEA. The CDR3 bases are TGCAGCGTTGAAGATCAGGGGGTGGGAACTGAAGCTTTCTTT. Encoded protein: CSVEDQGVGTEAFF.

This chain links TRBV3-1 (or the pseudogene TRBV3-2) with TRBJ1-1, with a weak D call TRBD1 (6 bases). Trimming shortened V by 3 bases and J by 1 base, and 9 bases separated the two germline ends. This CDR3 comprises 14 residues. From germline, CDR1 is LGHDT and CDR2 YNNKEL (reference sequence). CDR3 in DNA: TGTGCCAGCAGCCAGTCGACAGGGAACACTGAAGCTTTCTTT. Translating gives CASSQSTGNTEAFF.

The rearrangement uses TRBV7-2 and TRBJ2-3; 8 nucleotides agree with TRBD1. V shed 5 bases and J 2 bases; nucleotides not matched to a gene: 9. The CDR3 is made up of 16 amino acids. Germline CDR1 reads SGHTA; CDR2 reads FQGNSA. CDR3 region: CASSLLGQGNTDTQYF. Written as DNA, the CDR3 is TGTGCCAGCAGCCTCTTAGGACAGGGAAACACAGATACGCAGTATTTT.

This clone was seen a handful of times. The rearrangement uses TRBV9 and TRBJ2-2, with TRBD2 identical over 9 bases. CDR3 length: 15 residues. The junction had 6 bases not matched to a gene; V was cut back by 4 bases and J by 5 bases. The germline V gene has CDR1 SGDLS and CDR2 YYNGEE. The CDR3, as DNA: TGTGCCAGCAGCTGGACTAGCGTAAGGACCGGGGAGCTGTTTTTT. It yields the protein CASSWTSVRTGELFF.

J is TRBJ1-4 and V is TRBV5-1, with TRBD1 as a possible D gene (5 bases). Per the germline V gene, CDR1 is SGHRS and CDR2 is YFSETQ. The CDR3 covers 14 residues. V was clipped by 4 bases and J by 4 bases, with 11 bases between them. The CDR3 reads CASSLKGVNEKLFF. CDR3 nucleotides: TGCGCCAGCAGCCTGAAAGGGGTTAATGAAAAACTGTTTTTT.